One sample yielded the 17 T cell receptor beta chains listed below, sequenced in a study of Tregs in tolerant kidney transplant recipients. Libraries were prepared by immunoSEQ multiplex PCR; TCRdb keeps only in-frame clonotypes and omits some of them. The table lists tens of thousands of clones, with 1.5% to 2% in the top ten. Recipients received nonmyeloablative bone marrow transplants from related graft donors, with transient mixed chimerism. The source was CD4+ T cells from blood (PBMCs), collected 24 months after the transplant. These receptors were collected from a human patient who received a combined kidney and bone marrow transplant. The graft donor may have contributed some T cells.

A note on this clone: The sequence runs out 3 residues before the end of the CDR3; the remainder is reconstructed from the germline J gene. The chain joins TRBV5-4 to TRBJ2-7; D is ambiguous. Germline V lookup: CDR1 SGHNT, CDR2 YYREEE (reference sequence). V was cut by 2 bases and J by 0 bases, with 9 bases left in between. This CDR3 is built from 14 residues. The part of the CDR3 DNA that was read is TGTGCCAGCAGCTTCTTCAGGAACTCCTACGAG. Residues: CASSFFRNSYE. The full CDR3 sequence reads CASSFFRNSYEQYF.

For this clone: The read ends 3 residues early relative to the CDR3; the germline J gene fills the gap. The V gene is TRBV18, the J gene TRBJ1-2, with no clear D. V was clipped by 3 bases and J by 3 bases, with 8 bases between them. CDR3 length equals 13 residues. The germline CDR1 and CDR2 sequences are KGHSH and LQKENI. CDR3 DNA (partial): TGTGCCAGCTCACCCCCCGGGGACTATGGC. As protein: CASSPPGDYG. The full-length CDR3 reads as CASSPPGDYGYTF.

Worth noting for this clone: The read ends 3 residues before the CDR3 terminus; that terminus is restored from the germline J gene. The chain links TRBV19 to TRBJ2-3; 12 positions agree with TRBD2. The CDR3 has 15 residues. J lost 4 bases, V lost 5 bases, and 4 bases had no gene match. Germline CDR1 LNHDA, CDR2 SQIVND (reference sequence). The CDR3 sequence is CASSPLAGGADTQYF. The part of the CDR3 DNA that was read is TGTGCCAGTAGTCCTCTAGCGGGAGGGGCAGATACG.

About this clone: The sequenced fragment ends 3 residues before the CDR3 boundary, so the rest is inferred from the germline J gene. The rearrangement joins TRBV7-3 to TRBJ2-2, with D possibly TRBD1 on 5 matching bases. Germline CDR1 and CDR2: SGHTA and FQGTGA. The length of the CDR3 is 16 residues. V dropped 1 base and J dropped 0 bases, with 9 bases sitting between them. This CDR3 is CASSLNSGTNTGELFF. The CDR3 bases that were read are TGTGCCAGCAGCTTAAACTCAGGGACGAACACCGGGGAG.

About this clone itself: The read terminates 3 residues before the CDR3 end, so the remaining end is supplied by the germline J gene. The J gene is TRBJ2-3, the V gene TRBV7-2, with D perhaps TRBD2 (6 bases). Trimming removed 0 bases at V and 3 bases at J, with 10 bases between. The CDR3 has 15 residues. CDR1 and CDR2 from the germline V gene are SGHTA and FQGNSA. The CDR3: CASSLAARETDTQYF. The sequenced CDR3 bases are TGTGCCAGCAGCTTAGCGGCGCGGGAAACAGATACG.

About this clone: The CDR3 extends 3 residues past the end of the read, so its final part is completed from the germline J gene. This chain connects TRBV18 to TRBJ1-6, with D perhaps TRBD1 (6 bases). This CDR3 spans 18 amino acids. V was trimmed by 2 bases and J by 2 bases, leaving 16 bases between them. CDR1 is KGHSH, CDR2 LQKENI, per germline. The CDR3 loop is CASSPNRQGLTYNSPLHF. The DNA read from the CDR3 is TGTGCCAGCTCACCAAATCGGCAGGGGTTGACCTATAATTCACCC.

A note on this clone: The read finishes 3 residues shy of the CDR3 end, and the germline J gene is used to complete it. V usage is TRBV6-2 or TRBV6-3 and J usage is TRBJ1-1; 9 bases are a match to TRBD1. Germline V gene sequence: CDR1 MNHEY, CDR2 SVGEGT. This CDR3 has 13 residues. V gave up 7 bases and J gave up 7 bases; unmatched junction bases: 7. CDR3 loop: CASIKTGGNEAFF. The sequenced CDR3 bases are TGTGCCAGCATAAAGACAGGGGGTAATGAA.

CDR3 bases read: TGCGCCAGCAGCCGAGGAGATCCGGGACAGCGCTCCTACAATGAG. Translated, it gives CASSRGDPGQRSYNE. The entire CDR3 protein reads CASSRGDPGQRSYNEQFF. V gene TRBV4-1 combines with J gene TRBJ2-1, with 7 positions matching TRBD1. The read terminates 3 residues ahead of where the CDR3 ends, so the germline J gene completes it. J was trimmed by 0 bases and V by 4 bases; bases with no gene match: 12. Germline values: CDR1 MGHRA, CDR2 YSYEKL. This CDR3 spans 18 amino acids.

The CDR3 spells CASRTGQGGFDQPQHF. The covered CDR3 bases are TGTGCCAGCAGGACAGGACAGGGGGGCTTCGATCAGCCC. The chain is built from TRBV6-2 or TRBV6-3 and TRBJ1-5; 10 bases are a match to TRBD1. The CDR3 end falls 3 residues outside the read, so it is completed with the germline J gene. The germline CDR1 and CDR2 sequences are MNHEY and SVGEGT. V shed 6 bases, J shed 5 bases, and the junction held 10 bases outside the gene matches. The CDR3 consists of 16 residues.

On this clone: The read is 3 residues too short to cover the CDR3 end, so that end is filled in from the germline J gene. The chain couples TRBV19 to TRBJ2-5, with a tentative D call TRBD1 (5 bases). Trimming pared 5 bases from V and 5 bases from J, leaving 18 bases between. The CDR3 length is 15 residues. The germline CDR1 and CDR2 sequences are LNHDA and SQIVND (reference sequence). The part of the CDR3 DNA that was read is TGTGCCAGTAGTCTACCCCAGGGCCTCACGGAGACC. It yields the protein CASSLPQGLTET. In full, the CDR3 is CASSLPQGLTETQYF.

On this clone itself: The read falls 3 residues short of the CDR3 end, and the missing part is taken from the germline J gene. This sequence joins TRBV7-2 and TRBJ1-5; D possibly corresponds to TRBD1 (6 bases). Trimming shortened V by 5 bases and J by 5 bases, and 10 bases separated the two germline ends. CDR1 and CDR2 (germline): SGHTA, FQGNSA. This CDR3 is built from 13 residues. CDR3 bases read: TGTGCCAGCAGCCAGACAGGAGATCAGCCC. Its translation is CASSQTGDQP. The entire CDR3 reads CASSQTGDQPQHF. The whole variable domain, remainder taken from reference TRBV7-2 and TRBJ1-5, is GAGVSQSPSNKVTEKGKDVELRCDPISGHTALYWYRQSLGQGLEFLIYFQGNSAPDKSGLPSDRFSAERTGGSVSTLTIQRTQQEDSAVYLCASSQTGDQPQHFGDGTRLSIL.

A word on this clone: The read finishes 3 residues shy of the CDR3 end, and the germline J gene is used to complete it. V usage is TRBV18 and J usage is TRBJ2-2; possibly TRBD1 for D (6 bases). This CDR3 comprises 17 residues. Germline V gene lookup returns CDR1 KGHSH and CDR2 LQKENI. The ends were cut back, 1 base at V and 2 bases at J, with 14 bases in the middle. The CDR3 region is CASSPRISDRNTGELFF. The sequenced CDR3 bases are TGTGCCAGCTCACCACGAATTTCGGACAGAAACACCGGGGAG.

Comment on this clone: Sequencing ends 3 residues short of the CDR3 end; the germline J gene provides the rest. V usage is TRBV20-1 and J usage is TRBJ1-6, with 8 bases aligning to TRBD1. The CDR3 is 16 residues long. The V segment lost 2 bases and the J segment 2 bases; nucleotides outside the gene matches: 5. Per the germline V gene, CDR1 is DFQATT and CDR2 is SNEGSKA (reference sequence). The sequenced part of the CDR3 DNA is TGCAGTGCTAGATCGGACAGGGCGACCTATAATTCACCC. Its translation: CSARSDRATYNSP. The whole CDR3 protein reads CSARSDRATYNSPLHF.

As concerns this clone: From the germline J gene comes the end of the CDR3, since the read stops 3 residues before it. The chain is built from TRBV20-1 and TRBJ1-2, with a weak D call TRBD1 (6 bases). CDR3 size: 14 residues. With 2 bases removed from V and 5 bases from J, the gap between germline ends came to 15 bases. The germline CDR1 and CDR2 sequences are DFQATT and SNEGSKA (reference sequence). Incomplete CDR3 DNA: TGCAGTGCTAGATCGGGACAAGCGAAATATGGC. It codes for CSARSGQAKYG. Given in full, the CDR3 is CSARSGQAKYGYTF.

A remark on this clone: The read ends 3 residues shy of where the CDR3 ends; the end is completed using the germline J gene. The chain joins TRBV5-4 to TRBJ2-4; 8 bases are a match to TRBD2. The CDR3 is 14 amino acids. Germline CDR1 reads SGHNT; CDR2 reads YYREEE (reference sequence). This CDR3 reads CASSLASAGATQYF. Partial CDR3 DNA: TGTGCCAGCAGCTTGGCGTCAGCGGGAGCTACT.

Turning to this clone: The DNA ends 3 residues before the CDR3 does, and the rest of the CDR3 is filled in from the germline J gene. The chain links TRBV20-1 to TRBJ2-3, with 16 positions matching TRBD2. The CDR3 runs to 18 residues. Germline V gene data show CDR1 as DFQATT and CDR2 as SNEGSKA (reference sequence). Trimming removed 2 bases from V and 6 bases from J; junction bases left unmatched: 11. The sequenced CDR3 bases are TGCAGTGCTAGATCTCCGGGACTAGCGGGAGGGCCAGCGGATACG. Its translation is CSARSPGLAGGPADT. The full CDR3 sequence reads CSARSPGLAGGPADTQYF.

With regard to this clone: The sequenced fragment ends 3 residues before the CDR3 boundary, so the rest is inferred from the germline J gene. The gene calls are TRBV7-2 and TRBJ2-5; D perhaps matches TRBD2 (6 bases). Germline V CDR1 and CDR2: SGHTA, FQGNSA. This CDR3 has 14 residues. V lost 0 bases, J lost 5 bases, and 10 bases lay in between. The sequenced part of the CDR3 DNA is TGTGCCAGCAGCTTAGCGGGCCGGGGGGAGACC. Its translation is CASSLAGRGET. In full, the CDR3 is CASSLAGRGETQYF.